Each of the 18 T cell receptor beta chains below was sequenced from the same sample in a study of glioma-infiltrating T cells after dendritic cell vaccination (dated by TCRdb to 2016 to 2017). The method was the immunoSEQ multiplex PCR assay. The table comes from immuneACCESS by way of TCRdb, which keeps in-frame sequences with V and J called. Part of the clones is missing from these tables; in studies checked, under half for an unresolved V gene and the rest for unknown reasons. Here the sample has more than 95,000 clones; 90% occur a single time. The biggest ten clones account for approximately 3% of the sample. The intended sense of this specimen's time point label: after dendritic cell vaccination, including at tumor progression/relapse. The starting material was blood, obtained after dendritic cell vaccination. These receptors were collected from a human donor with glioblastoma.

The genes are TRBV9 and TRBJ2-2, with 8 bases aligning to TRBD2. This CDR3 comprises 15 residues. Germline CDR1 reads SGDLS; CDR2 reads YYNGEE. Trimming removed 0 bases from V and 4 bases from J; junction bases left unmatched: 2. The chain's CDR3 is CASSVVAGTTGELFF. As DNA, the CDR3 is TGTGCCAGCAGCGTAGTAGCGGGAACCACCGGGGAGCTGTTTTTT. The variable domain in full, completed from reference TRBV9 and TRBJ2-2, reads DSGVTQTPKHLITATGQRVTLRCSPRSGDLSVYWYQQSLDQGLQFLIQYYNGEERAKGNILERFSAQQFPDLHSELNLSSLELGDSALYFCASSVVAGTTGELFFGEGSRLTVL.

The chain has TRBV5-4 and TRBJ1-2, with 10 nucleotides matching TRBD1. The CDR3 length is 15 residues. With V trimmed by 3 bases and J by 5 bases, 7 bases remained unmatched. Germline V lookup: CDR1 SGHNT, CDR2 YYREEE (reference sequence). The CDR3 protein is CASSSGTGEEYGYTF. CDR3 sequence (DNA): TGTGCCAGCAGCTCTGGGACAGGGGAGGAGTATGGCTACACCTTC.

The CDR3, as DNA: TGTGCCATCAGTGCTACCACAGGGTCTGGCTACACCTTC. Residues: CAISATTGSGYTF. The chain couples TRBV10-3 to TRBJ1-2; D might be TRBD1 (6 bases). The CDR3 runs to 13 residues. With 4 bases removed from V and 7 bases from J, the gap between germline ends came to 13 bases. Germline V gene lookup returns CDR1 ENHRY and CDR2 SYGVKD.

The chain joins TRBV6-5 to TRBJ2-5; the match to TRBD2 covers 13 bases. V lost 7 bases to trimming and J lost 5 bases; unmatched junction nucleotides: 7. The length of the CDR3 is 15 residues. Germline CDR1 MNHEY, CDR2 SVGAGI. The CDR3 loop is CASTKTSGRWETQYF. The DNA of the CDR3 is TGTGCCAGCACTAAGACTAGCGGGAGGTGGGAGACCCAGTACTTC.

In DNA form, the CDR3 reads TGTGCCAGCAGTCGAACAGGGGGCTATACCTACGAGCAGTACTTC. Translating it yields CASSRTGGYTYEQYF. The J gene is TRBJ2-7, the V gene TRBV6-6, with 9 bases that match TRBD1. Germline trimming cut 5 bases from V and 2 bases from J; bases unmatched to any gene: 7. The germline V gene has CDR1 MNHNY and CDR2 SVGAGI (reference sequence). This CDR3 has 15 residues.

V is TRBV4-1 and J is TRBJ1-1; TRBD1 matches at 8 bases. With V trimmed by 4 bases and J by 1 base, 14 bases remained unmatched. CDR1 and CDR2 (germline): MGHRA, YSYEKL. This CDR3 is 18 amino acids long. Here the CDR3 reads CASSLTLLRTGGNTEAFF. CDR3 coding DNA: TGCGCCAGCAGCCTGACCCTACTTAGAACAGGGGGGAACACTGAAGCTTTCTTT.

The chain uses TRBV13 and TRBJ2-5; no definite D call. Trimming removed 3 bases from V and 5 bases from J, with 7 bases in between. From germline, CDR1 is PRHDT and CDR2 FYEKMQ (reference sequence). CDR3 length: 12 amino acids. CDR3 amino acids: CASSFSSETQYF. The CDR3, as DNA: TGTGCCAGCAGCTTTAGCTCTGAGACCCAGTACTTC.

The chain combines TRBV19 with TRBJ1-5; 8 bases are shared with TRBD1. The CDR3 length is 15 residues. J was trimmed by 1 base and V by 5 bases; bases with no gene match: 4. From germline, CDR1 is LNHDA and CDR2 SQIVND (reference sequence). Here the CDR3 reads CASSATGDSNQPQHF. CDR3 in DNA: TGTGCCAGTAGTGCGACAGGGGACAGCAATCAGCCCCAGCATTTT.

The chain couples TRBV2 to TRBJ2-2; 8 bases match TRBD1. The CDR3 sequence is 14 residues long. Germline CDR1 reads SNHLY; CDR2 reads FYNNEI. V gave up 5 bases and J gave up 4 bases; unmatched junction bases: 3. The chain's CDR3 is CASSRQGSTGELFF. The CDR3 DNA sequence: TGTGCCAGCAGTAGACAGGGGTCCACCGGGGAGCTGTTTTTT.

The chain uses TRBV7-9 and TRBJ1-1, with 9 bases that match TRBD1. The CDR3 has 13 residues. V shed 5 bases and J 6 bases; nucleotides not matched to a gene: 4. The V gene's germline CDR1 is SEHNR and CDR2 FQNEAQ (reference sequence). The CDR3 sequence is CASSVTGGSEAFF. CDR3 in DNA: TGTGCCAGCAGCGTAACAGGGGGCTCTGAAGCTTTCTTT.

This chain uses TRBV4-2 with TRBJ2-3; D is possibly TRBD2 (5 bases). The length of the CDR3 is 15 residues. Germline V gives CDR1 LGHNA, CDR2 YNFKEQ. V lost 0 bases to trimming and J lost 11 bases, with 18 bases between them. CDR3 in DNA: TGTGCCAGCAGCCAAGAACCTCTTATGAGGGCCTTGCAGTATTTT. The encoded protein is CASSQEPLMRALQYF.

This rearrangement joins TRBV2 to TRBJ2-2; D uncertain. Germline CDR1 is SNHLY and CDR2 is FYNNEI. V gave up 0 bases and J gave up 4 bases, with 3 bases separating them. CDR3 length: 13 amino acids. The CDR3 DNA reads as TGTGCCAGCAGTGAAGCGCGCACCGGGGAGCTGTTTTTT. This codes for CASSEARTGELFF.

V and J are TRBV7-3 and TRBJ2-3; maybe TRBD2 (7 bases). Germline V gene sequence: CDR1 SGHTA, CDR2 FQGTGA. The CDR3 totals 15 residues. The V and J ends lost 5 bases and 7 bases respectively, with 19 bases between them. The CDR3 DNA reads TGTGCCAGCAGCCCGGGGGGCTCACCTCCTTATACGCAGTATTTT. It yields the protein CASSPGGSPPYTQYF.

V is TRBV2 and J is TRBJ2-1; D is possibly TRBD2 (5 bases). Germline-derived CDR1 and CDR2 are SNHLY and FYNNEI. Trimming left V 7 bases short and J 4 bases short, with 11 bases between. The CDR3 is made up of 13 amino acids. DNA for the CDR3: TGTGCCAGCAAGCCGAGGGTATACAATGAGCAGTTCTTC. This sequence encodes CASKPRVYNEQFF.

The V gene is TRBV2, the J gene TRBJ2-5; unclear D gene. V lost 4 bases to trimming and J lost 2 bases, with 8 bases between them. CDR1 is SNHLY, CDR2 FYNNEI, per germline. CDR3 length: 13 residues. CDR3 bases: TGTGCCAGCAGTGTAAATGAGCAAGAGACCCAGTACTTC. It specifies CASSVNEQETQYF.

This chain links TRBV19 with TRBJ1-1; 7 nucleotides line up with TRBD1. The ends lost 4 bases at V and 0 bases at J; junction bases unmatched: 2. This CDR3 spans 14 amino acids. Germline-derived CDR1 and CDR2 are LNHDA and SQIVND (reference sequence). The CDR3 DNA reads TGTGCCAGTAGTAAAACAGGGGTGAACACTGAAGCTTTCTTT. Encoded protein: CASSKTGVNTEAFF.

This clone has only one observation. This sequence joins TRBV6-1 and TRBJ2-3; D is possibly TRBD1 (5 bases). Trimming left V 2 bases short and J 2 bases short, with 11 bases between. The CDR3 spans 15 residues. CDR1 is MNHNS and CDR2 is SASEGT in the germline V gene. Written as DNA, the CDR3 is TGTGCCAGCAGTGAACAAGGGGTTGCCACAGATACGCAGTATTTT. Protein sequence: CASSEQGVATDTQYF.

This chain uses TRBV5-1 with TRBJ2-2, with D perhaps TRBD1 (5 bases). Trimming removed 4 bases from V and 4 bases from J, with 11 bases in between. The CDR3 extends over 14 amino acids. Germline V gene data show CDR1 as SGHRS and CDR2 as YFSETQ. The CDR3 nucleotides are TGCGCCAGCAGCACAACTCAGGGCACCGGGGAGCTGTTTTTT. Translated: CASSTTQGTGELFF.